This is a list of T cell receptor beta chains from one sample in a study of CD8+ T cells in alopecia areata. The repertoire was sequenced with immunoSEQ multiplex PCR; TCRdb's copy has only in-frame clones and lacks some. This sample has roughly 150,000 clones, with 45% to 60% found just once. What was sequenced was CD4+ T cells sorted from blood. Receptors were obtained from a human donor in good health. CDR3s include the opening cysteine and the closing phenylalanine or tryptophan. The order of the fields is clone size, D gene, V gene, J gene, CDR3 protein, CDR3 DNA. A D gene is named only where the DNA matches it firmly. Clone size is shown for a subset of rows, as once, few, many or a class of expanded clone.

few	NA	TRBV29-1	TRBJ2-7	CSVRPGPYEQYF	TGCAGCGTCCGGCCAGGCCCCTACGAGCAGTACTTC
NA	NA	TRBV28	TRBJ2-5	CASSFGGAGETQYF	TGTGCCAGCAGTTTCGGTGGCGCCGGGGAGACCCAGTACTTC
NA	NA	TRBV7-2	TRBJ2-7	CASSQDFEQYF	TGTGCCAGCAGCCAGGACTTCGAGCAGTACTTC
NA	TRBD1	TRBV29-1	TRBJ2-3	CSVQGASAADTQYF	TGCAGCGTTCAGGGGGCGAGCGCCGCAGATACGCAGTATTTT
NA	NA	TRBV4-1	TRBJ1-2	CASSQDSSYGYTF	TGCGCCAGCAGCCAGGACTCGTCGTATGGCTACACCTTC
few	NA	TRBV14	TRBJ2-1	CASSHGDEQFF	TGTGCCAGCAGCCATGGCGATGAGCAGTTCTTC
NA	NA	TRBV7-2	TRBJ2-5	CASSSQETQYF	TGTGCCAGCAGCTCACAAGAGACCCAGTACTTC
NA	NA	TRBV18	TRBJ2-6	CASSPLPGANVLTF	TGTGCCAGCTCACCGCTTCCCGGGGCCAACGTCCTGACTTTC
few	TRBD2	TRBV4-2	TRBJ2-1	CASSQDSAGTYNEQFF	TGTGCCAGCAGCCAAGATTCAGCGGGAACCTACAATGAGCAGTTCTTC
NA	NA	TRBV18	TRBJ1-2	CASSPGPPQGDGYTF	TGTGCCAGCTCACCGGGACCTCCGCAAGGGGATGGCTACACCTTC
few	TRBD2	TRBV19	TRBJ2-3	CASRAGATDTQYF	TGTGCCAGTAGAGCGGGAGCTACAGATACGCAGTATTTT
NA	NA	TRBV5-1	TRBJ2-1	CASSLDNSQGGEQFF	TGCGCCAGCAGCTTGGACAACTCACAGGGTGGGGAGCAGTTCTTC
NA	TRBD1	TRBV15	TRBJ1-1	CATSRGAAGGRAEAFF	TGTGCCACCAGCAGAGGGGCGGCAGGGGGCAGGGCTGAAGCTTTCTTT
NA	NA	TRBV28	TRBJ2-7	CASSLGTRTYEQYF	TGTGCCAGCAGTCTCGGGACGAGGACCTACGAGCAGTACTTC
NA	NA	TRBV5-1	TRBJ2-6	CASSLLQGGNVLTF	TGCGCCAGCAGCTTATTGCAGGGAGGCAACGTCCTGACTTTC
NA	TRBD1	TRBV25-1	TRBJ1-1	CASKGTGDTEAFF	TGTGCCAGCAAGGGGACAGGGGACACTGAAGCTTTCTTT
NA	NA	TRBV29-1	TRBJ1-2	CSVVGSGVYNYGYTF	TGCAGCGTTGTTGGAAGTGGGGTTTACAACTATGGCTACACCTTC
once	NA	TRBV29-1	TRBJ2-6	CSVGHWGGTSGANVLTF	TGCAGCGTTGGTCACTGGGGGGGCACCTCTGGGGCCAACGTCCTGACTTTC
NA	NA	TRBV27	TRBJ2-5	CASSLSGGVQETQYF	TGTGCCAGCAGTTTATCCGGCGGGGTCCAAGAGACCCAGTACTTC
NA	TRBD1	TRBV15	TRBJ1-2	CATSTDRVGYTF	TGTGCCACCAGCACCGACAGGGTTGGCTACACCTTC
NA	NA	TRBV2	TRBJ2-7	CASREGDVSYEQYF	TGTGCCAGCAGGGAGGGCGACGTCTCCTACGAGCAGTACTTC
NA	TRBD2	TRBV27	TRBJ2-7	CASSHPGSGRSYEQYF	TGTGCCAGCAGTCACCCGGGTAGCGGGAGATCCTACGAGCAGTACTTC
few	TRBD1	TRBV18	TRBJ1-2	CASSPDRGTYGYTF	TGTGCCAGCTCACCGGACAGGGGCACCTATGGCTACACCTTC
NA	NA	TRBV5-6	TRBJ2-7	CASSRGLDSSYEQYF	TGTGCCAGCAGCCGAGGCTTGGACAGCTCCTACGAGCAGTACTTC
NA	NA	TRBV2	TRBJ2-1	CASSERGGIPYNEQFF	TGTGCCAGCAGTGAAAGGGGCGGGATCCCCTACAATGAGCAGTTCTTC
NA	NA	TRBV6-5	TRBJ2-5	CASSSSETQYF	NA
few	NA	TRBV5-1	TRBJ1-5	CASSLGPNQPQHF	TGCGCCAGCAGCTTGGGGCCTAATCAGCCCCAGCATTTT
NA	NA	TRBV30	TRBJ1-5	CAWSLPGQFNQPQHF	TGTGCCTGGAGTCTTCCCGGACAGTTCAATCAGCCCCAGCATTTT
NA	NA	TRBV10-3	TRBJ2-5	CATGLRQETQYF	TGTGCCACCGGACTCCGCCAAGAGACCCAGTACTTC
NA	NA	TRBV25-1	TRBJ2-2	CASSPYRGGELFF	TGTGCCAGCAGTCCCTACCGGGGCGGGGAGCTGTTTTTT
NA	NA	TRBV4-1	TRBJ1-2	CASSQPTGGYTF	TGCGCCAGCAGCCAGCCCACAGGAGGCTACACCTTC
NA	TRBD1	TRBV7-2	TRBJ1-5	CASSHQGALGNQPQHF	TGTGCCAGCAGCCATCAGGGGGCCCTAGGCAATCAGCCCCAGCATTTT
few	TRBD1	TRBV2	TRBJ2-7	CASSKDRGLLSEQYF	TGTGCCAGCAGTAAAGACAGGGGGCTCCTAAGTGAGCAGTACTTC
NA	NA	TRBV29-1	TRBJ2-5	CSVALQGPRETQYF	TGCAGCGTTGCCCTCCAGGGCCCTCGTGAGACCCAGTACTTC
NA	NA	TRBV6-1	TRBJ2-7	CASRYEQYF	TGTGCCAGCCGATACGAGCAGTACTTC
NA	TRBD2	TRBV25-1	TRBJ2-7	CASSATSKTSGPSYEQYF	TGTGCCAGCAGTGCGACTTCTAAGACTAGCGGGCCTTCCTACGAGCAGTACTTC
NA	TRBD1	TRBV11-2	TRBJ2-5	CASSPGTGYETQYF	TGTGCCAGCAGCCCCGGGACAGGGTACGAGACCCAGTACTTC